This is a list of T cell receptor beta chains from one sample in a study of cytomegalovirus exposure and HLA in healthy donors. Repertoires were generated with immunoSEQ multiplex PCR, while TCRdb's copy carries only in-frame clones and drops some. Among about 190,000 clones, about 86% were seen once, and the ten largest hold around 0.3%. The source material was PBMCs. These receptors all stem from a woman aged 25 to 39 in good health and CMV-seronegative. Both conserved end residues are part of each CDR3. The D gene is left open where the match is weak. Only some rows state a clone size, as once, few, many or a class for expanded clones.

d_call j_call clone_size v_call cdr3_aa cdr3_nt
TRBD2 TRBJ2-7 - TRBV5-4 CASSSGLAGYEQYF TGTGCCAGCAGCTCCGGACTAGCGGGATACGAGCAGTACTTC
TRBD1 TRBJ1-1 once TRBV2 CASSEGGWGQLNTEAFF TGTGCCAGCAGTGAAGGGGGCTGGGGACAGTTGAACACTGAAGCTTTCTTT
TRBD1 TRBJ2-1 - TRBV28 CASYVGQGRGNEQFF TGTGCCAGCTACGTCGGACAGGGTAGAGGCAATGAGCAGTTCTTC
TRBD2 TRBJ2-2 - TRBV2 CASSAVTGNNPSGGNTGELFF TGTGCCAGCAGCGCTGTGACAGGGAATAATCCTAGCGGGGGTAACACCGGGGAGCTGTTTTTT
TRBD2 TRBJ2-5 - TRBV6-1 CASIIAGEVTQYF TGTGCCAGCATCATAGCGGGGGAGGTTACCCAGTACTTC
TRBD2 TRBJ2-3 few TRBV30 CAWSILSGGGQYF TGTGCCTGGAGTATCCTTAGCGGGGGGGGGCAGTATTTT
TRBD1 TRBJ2-3 - TRBV7-9 CASSRDRGSDTQYF TGTGCCAGCAGCCGGGACAGGGGGTCAGATACGCAGTATTTT
- TRBJ2-1 - TRBV5-1 CASSLEVGAPNEQFF TGCGCCAGCAGCTTAGAGGTTGGGGCTCCCAATGAGCAGTTCTTC
- TRBJ2-5 few TRBV7-9 CASSPRGETQYF TGTGCCAGCAGCCCCAGGGGCGAGACCCAGTACTTC
- TRBJ1-4 - TRBV2 CASSPTGGSGEKLFF TGTGCCAGCAGCCCCACCGGGGGGTCGGGTGAAAAACTGTTTTTT
- TRBJ1-5 - TRBV5-6 CASSSGGGRQPQHF TGTGCCAGCAGCTCGGGGGGGGGTCGGCAGCCCCAGCATTTT
- TRBJ1-1 - TRBV7-9 CASSLDTRGTEAFF TGTGCCAGCAGCTTAGACACTCGAGGGACTGAAGCTTTCTTT
TRBD2 TRBJ2-2 - TRBV7-9 CASRSPGGKNAGELFF TGTGCCAGCAGATCCCCGGGAGGGAAAAACGCCGGGGAGCTGTTTTTT
- TRBJ1-4 - TRBV10-3 CAASMGGSNEKLFF TGTGCCGCCTCAATGGGGGGTTCTAATGAAAAACTGTTTTTT
TRBD1 TRBJ2-7 few TRBV2 CASSERQGFYEQYF TGTGCCAGCAGTGAAAGACAGGGTTTCTACGAGCAGTACTTC
TRBD1 TRBJ2-1 - TRBV2 CASRQGAGNEQFF TGTGCCAGCCGACAGGGGGCGGGGAATGAGCAGTTCTTC
- TRBJ2-7 - TRBV6-1 CASTFNSYEQYF TGTGCCAGCACATTCAACTCCTACGAGCAGTACTTC
- TRBJ1-3 - TRBV18 CASSADASGNTIYF TGTGCCAGCTCAGCAGATGCCTCTGGAAACACCATATATTTT
TRBD1 TRBJ2-2 - TRBV9 CASSVETGGTGELFF TGTGCCAGCAGCGTAGAGACAGGGGGCACCGGGGAGCTGTTTTTT
- TRBJ1-2 - TRBV5-1 CASSFGRGYGYTF TGCGCCAGCAGCTTTGGCAGAGGATATGGCTACACCTTC
TRBD1 TRBJ2-7 - TRBV7-9 CASSSSGTGVHEQYF TGTGCCAGCAGCTCATCCGGGACAGGGGTCCACGAGCAGTACTTC
- TRBJ2-1 - TRBV7-2 CASSLNLVGERFF TGTGCCAGCAGCTTAAACCTCGTCGGGGAACGGTTCTTC
TRBD1 TRBJ2-1 - TRBV27 CASRRQGSPANEQFF TGTGCCAGCAGGAGACAGGGTTCCCCGGCCAATGAGCAGTTCTTC